The 8 T cell receptor beta chains reported below all come from one sample, sequenced in a study of glioma-infiltrating T cells. The iRepertoire nested amplicon-rescue multiplex PCR amplified TCR alpha and beta CDR3s from RNA. A single record per CDR3 protein comes from TCRdb applying MiXCR to the multiplex PCR reads. The sample consists of approximately 190,000 distinct CDR3 sequences, 32% of them appearing once. Source material: glioma tissue, nonneoplastic brain tissue, or PBMCs (not recorded which). Receptors originate from a human donor with low-grade glioma or glioblastoma, undergoing nonglioma brain surgery, or in good health (not recorded which).

Regarding this clonotype: A junction boundary mismatches the germline segment, possibly from a read error. V usage is TRBV7-6 and J usage is TRBJ2-3; D possibly corresponds to TRBD1 (6 bases). Germline values: CDR1 SGHVS, CDR2 FNYEAQ. The CDR3 is made up of 15 amino acids. The CDR3 region has the DNA TGTGCCAGCAGCCTCCTGGGACAAAGCACAGATATGCAGTATTTT. The encoded protein is CASSLLGQSTDMQYF.

This clonotype was detected ten times or more. V usage is TRBV7-9 and J usage is TRBJ2-5, with 8 bases fitting TRBD1. The trim removed 4 bases at V and 10 bases at J, leaving 11 bases unmatched. This CDR3 spans 14 amino acids. Germline-derived CDR1 and CDR2 are SEHNR and FQNEAQ (reference sequence). The CDR3 loop is CASSSDRESGVQYF. In nucleotides, the CDR3 is TGTGCCAGCAGCTCGGACAGGGAATCTGGGGTCCAGTACTTC.

This clonotype was detected ten times or more. This rearrangement joins TRBV27 to TRBJ1-5; no clear D. The V end lost 5 bases, the J end lost 4 bases, and 18 bases lay between the germline ends. The germline gives CDR1 MNHEY, CDR2 SMNVEV (reference sequence). The CDR3 contains 16 residues. Here the CDR3 reads CASSLRIDLGNQPQHF. DNA of the CDR3: TGTGCCAGCAGTCTTAGGATCGACTTGGGGAATCAGCCCCAGCATTTT.

This clonotype was recorded many times. The chain couples TRBV28 to TRBJ1-5; 7 nucleotides match TRBD1. The CDR3 has 14 amino acids. In germline, CDR1 is MDHEN, CDR2 SYDVKM. V shed 6 bases, J shed 3 bases, and the junction held 5 bases outside the gene matches. The chain's CDR3 is CASREGAVNQPQHF. CDR3 DNA: TGTGCCAGCAGGGAGGGGGCTGTCAATCAGCCCCAGCATTTT.

This clonotype was detected a few times. The CDR3 protein is CASSQDWDFPPGANVLTF. The CDR3 coding sequence is TGTGCCAGCAGCCAAGATTGGGACTTCCCCCCTGGGGCCAACGTCCTGACTTTC. J is TRBJ2-6 and V is TRBV14; tentatively, D is TRBD2 (6 bases). Germline V CDR1 and CDR2: SGHDN, FVKESK. This CDR3 spans 18 amino acids. V lost 0 bases, J lost 2 bases, and 14 bases lay in between. The whole variable domain, filled in from reference TRBV14 and TRBJ2-6, reads EAGVTQFPSHSVIEKGQTVTLRCDPISGHDNLYWYRRVMGKEIKFLLHFVKESKQDESGMPNNRFLAERTGGTYSTLKVQPAELEDSGVYFCASSQDWDFPPGANVLTFGAGSRLTVL.

The chain links TRBV6-8 to TRBJ1-3, with unresolved D. V lost 4 bases and J 0 bases, leaving 13 bases between the germline ends. The CDR3 spans 16 residues. From germline, CDR1 is MNHGY and CDR2 SAAAGT. DNA of the CDR3: TGTGCCAGCAGTTGCTCGAAGGCCTCCTCTGGAAACACCATATATTTT. Its protein product is CASSCSKASSGNTIYF.

V usage is TRBV7-2 and J usage is TRBJ2-7; either TRBD1 or TRBD2 may fit D (5 bases each). Trimming removed 5 bases at V and 2 bases at J, with 13 bases between. The CDR3 extends over 14 amino acids. The germline V gene has CDR1 SGHTA and CDR2 FQGNSA. CDR3 bases: TGTGCCAGCAGCCCGAGGGGCAGCACCTACGAGCAGTACTTC. This translates into CASSPRGSTYEQYF.

V gene TRBV9 combines with J gene TRBJ2-1; D ambiguous. The germline V gene has CDR1 SGDLS and CDR2 YYNGEE. V lost 1 base, J lost 0 bases, and 14 bases lay in between. The length of the CDR3 is 17 residues. The CDR3 reads CASSVFGRPSSYNEQFF. CDR3 bases: TGTGCCAGCAGCGTATTCGGCAGGCCAAGCTCCTACAATGAGCAGTTCTTC.